This T cell receptor (beta chain) emerged from a study of blood T cell repertoires in COVID-19. Study information: The United States, Italy and Spain supplied acute and convalescent COVID-19 samples. The cDNA or gDNA used as material had been derived from T cells, B-cell-depleted T cells, or PBMCs.

Per the original methods: Reference gene primer amplification gave nucleated cell count estimates. The method was immunoSEQ multiplex PCR; TCRdb's version includes in-frame clones alone and lacks a portion of them. V and J calls plus clone size are reproduced from that table; the DNA served to infer D and trimming. The sample carries about 12,000 clones, roughly four fifths recorded once. This clone was recorded only once. In germline, CDR1 is SNHLY, CDR2 FYNNEI. The CDR3 contains 14 residues. V gave up 5 bases and J gave up 7 bases; unmatched junction bases: 5. The rearrangement uses TRBV2 and TRBJ1-4; 9 bases agree with TRBD1. The receptor was derived from a man older than 75 with acute or convalescent COVID-19. The sample comprised peripheral blood. Here the CDR3 reads CASSIDRGTEKLFF. The CDR3 nucleotides are TGTGCCAGCAGTATAGACAGGGGGACTGAAAAACTGTTTTTT.